Below, 29 T cell receptor beta chains from the same sample are listed, as sequenced in a study of blood T cell repertoires in COVID-19. Sequencing used immunoSEQ multiplex PCR; TCRdb keeps in-frame clones, though not all of them. The table includes some 160,000 clones, about 83% detected once. The sample consisted of peripheral blood. The receptors originated from a human donor in a cohort sampled during active COVID-19.

The V and J genes are TRBV6-2 or TRBV6-3 and TRBJ2-6, with 12 bases that match TRBD1. CDR1 MNHEY and CDR2 SVGEGT come from the germline V gene. The V and J ends lost 5 bases and 1 base, in that order; junction bases with no gene match: 6. This CDR3 region has 18 residues. The CDR3 nucleotides read TGTGCCAGCAGTCCCTTGGGACAGGGGGCATCTGGGGCCAACGTCCTGACTTTC. The encoded protein is CASSPLGQGASGANVLTF.

The chain has TRBV4-3 and TRBJ2-1; 9 bases line up with TRBD2. The junction had 11 bases not matched to a gene; V was cut back by 6 bases and J by 8 bases. The CDR3 totals 15 residues. CDR1 and CDR2 from the germline V gene are LGHNA and YSLEER. The CDR3 is CASSFRGGGADEQFF. CDR3 DNA sequence: TGCGCCAGCAGTTTCCGGGGCGGGGGGGCCGATGAGCAGTTCTTC.

The rearrangement uses TRBV3-1 (or the pseudogene TRBV3-2) and TRBJ2-7; 7 positions match TRBD2. Trimming at V came to 4 bases and at J to 1 base, leaving 7 bases not matched to a gene. There are 15 residues in the CDR3. Looked up from germline, CDR1 is LGHDT and CDR2 is YNNKEL (reference sequence). DNA of the CDR3: TGTGCCAGCAGCCTGCCGACTAGCTGTTCCTACGAGCAGTACTTC. Translation gives CASSLPTSCSYEQYF.

This clone came up a few times. Other nucleotide sequences in the sample specify the same CDR3. The chain links TRBV7-3 to TRBJ1-2; 7 bases map to TRBD1. The CDR3 consists of 13 residues. Germline CDR1 SGHTA, CDR2 FQGTGA. J was trimmed by 2 bases and V by 5 bases; bases with no gene match: 2. In DNA form, the CDR3 reads TGTGCCAGCAGCCCGGACAGGAACTATGGCTACACCTTC. Protein: CASSPDRNYGYTF.

The DNA for the CDR3 is TGTGCCAGCAGCCCAGGGGGCTACGAGCAGTACTTC. It specifies CASSPGGYEQYF. This rearrangement joins TRBV28 to TRBJ2-7, with TRBD1 matching over 7 bases. This CDR3 contains 12 residues. CDR1 and CDR2 from the germline V gene are MDHEN and SYDVKM. V lost 6 bases to trimming and J lost 3 bases; unmatched junction nucleotides: 2.

The V call is TRBV19, the J call TRBJ2-1; 9 positions match TRBD2. The CDR3 totals 18 residues. Unmatched junction bases numbered 21, after V lost 6 bases and J lost 9 bases. CDR1 and CDR2 from the germline V gene are LNHDA and SQIVND (reference sequence). CDR3 sequence: CASSRHSGRRMIRGEQFF. CDR3 DNA: TGTGCCAGTAGCCGGCATAGCGGGAGACGGATGATTAGGGGTGAGCAGTTCTTC.

The CDR3 spells CASSNRGETEAFF. Written as DNA, the CDR3 is TGTGCCAGCAGTAACCGGGGGGAGACTGAAGCTTTCTTT. The J gene is TRBJ1-1, the V gene TRBV7-6, with D perhaps matching TRBD1 (5 bases). This CDR3 has 13 amino acids. V lost 6 bases and J 5 bases, leaving 13 bases between the germline ends. The germline gives CDR1 SGHVS, CDR2 FNYEAQ.

The CDR3 DNA follows: TGTGCCAGCAGCAAACAGGGGGCACAGCAGTACTTC. This translates into CASSKQGAQQYF. The V and J genes are TRBV6-6 and TRBJ2-7, with TRBD1 matching over 9 bases. The CDR3 extends over 12 amino acids. Germline-derived CDR1 and CDR2 are MNHNY and SVGAGI (reference sequence). The junction had 5 bases not matched to a gene; V was cut back by 6 bases and J by 8 bases.

The rearrangement links TRBV28 to TRBJ1-6; D not certain. V was shortened by 11 bases and J by 4 bases, with 9 bases between the two germline ends. The CDR3 spans 12 residues. Germline CDR1 is MDHEN and CDR2 is SYDVKM. CDR3 sequence: CAETGYNSPLHF. CDR3 DNA sequence: TGTGCCGAGACGGGGTATAATTCACCCCTCCACTTT.

This sequence joins TRBV10-2 and TRBJ1-5, with D possibly being TRBD1 (6 bases). Germline CDR1 and CDR2: WSHSY and SAAADI. The CDR3 is 15 amino acids. V gave up 5 bases and J gave up 4 bases, with 15 bases separating them. The chain's CDR3 is CASSPQGRGNQPQHF. The CDR3 DNA sequence: TGCGCCAGCAGTCCCCAGGGAAGGGGGAATCAGCCCCAGCATTTT.

The J gene is TRBJ2-5, the V gene TRBV24-1; tentative D call: TRBD2 (6 bases). Germline CDR1 and CDR2: KGHDR and SFDVKD. V was clipped by 3 bases and J by 8 bases, with 15 bases between them. The CDR3 runs to 14 residues. CDR3 in amino acids: CATSDPGLRGTQYF. CDR3 coding DNA: TGTGCCACCAGTGATCCGGGACTGCGTGGAACCCAGTACTTC.

CDR3 coding DNA: TGTGCCAGCAGGCCTGCCGGGACTTCTAACGCAGATACGCAGTATTTT. It codes for CASRPAGTSNADTQYF. V is TRBV7-2 and J is TRBJ2-3; the D gene is possibly TRBD2 (6 bases). Trimming shortened V by 6 bases and J by 4 bases, and 20 bases separated the two germline ends. Germline CDR1 and CDR2: SGHTA and FQGNSA. This CDR3 has 16 residues.

The chain recombines TRBV19 with TRBJ1-5; D possibly corresponds to TRBD1 (6 bases). Germline CDR1 reads LNHDA; CDR2 reads SQIVND (reference sequence). The CDR3 covers 16 residues. V gave up 3 bases and J gave up 7 bases, with 19 bases separating them. CDR3 nucleotides: TGTGCCAGTAGTATCGTTTTTGGGGGGGCAAGACAGCCCCAGCATTTT. Its protein product is CASSIVFGGARQPQHF.

The chain couples TRBV6-2 or TRBV6-3 to TRBJ2-7, with 9 bases fitting TRBD2. Per the germline V gene, CDR1 is MNHEY and CDR2 is SVGEGT. The CDR3 sequence is 17 residues long. The junction had 13 bases not matched to a gene; V was cut back by 0 bases and J by 7 bases. The DNA of the CDR3 is TGTGCCAGCAGTTACTCCGGCTTTCGCGGGGGGGTCCTGGAGCAGTACTTC. It is translated as CASSYSGFRGGVLEQYF.

The V gene is TRBV5-4, the J gene TRBJ1-4; TRBD1 matches at 11 bases. CDR1 and CDR2 (germline): SGHNT, YYREEE (reference sequence). This CDR3 is built from 14 residues. V lost 4 bases and J lost 10; bases outside the gene matches: 6. CDR3 region: CASSPRTGGGKLFF. In DNA form, the CDR3 reads TGTGCCAGCAGCCCCAGGACAGGGGGCGGAAAACTGTTTTTT.

This clone was observed a single time. V gene TRBV7-2 combines with J gene TRBJ1-2; 7 nucleotides match TRBD1. Trimming removed 5 bases from V and 4 bases from J; junction bases left unmatched: 13. The CDR3 length is 16 residues. Germline lookup yields CDR1 SGHTA and CDR2 FQGNSA. CDR3 bases: TGTGCCAGCAGCCTCTTGCGGGACAGAGTCGTCTATGGCTACACCTTC. Its translation: CASSLLRDRVVYGYTF.

The V and J genes are TRBV5-4 and TRBJ2-7, with a possible D match to TRBD1 (6 bases). The length of the CDR3 is 14 residues. Looked up from germline, CDR1 is SGHNT and CDR2 is YYREEE (reference sequence). The V end lost 4 bases, the J end lost 4 bases, and 15 bases lay between the germline ends. CDR3 sequence: CASSPQGIGYEQYF. CDR3 bases: TGTGCCAGCAGCCCCCAGGGGATAGGATACGAGCAGTACTTC.

The V gene is TRBV7-3, the J gene TRBJ2-1, with a tentative D call TRBD1 (6 bases). Germline values: CDR1 SGHTA, CDR2 FQGTGA. The V and J ends lost 5 bases and 6 bases respectively, with 17 bases between them. The CDR3 is made up of 15 amino acids. The CDR3 region has the DNA TGTGCCAGCAGCCCAAAAGGGGGTCTGAGCAATGAGCAGTTCTTC. Translated: CASSPKGGLSNEQFF. The whole variable domain, filled in from reference TRBV7-3 and TRBJ2-1, reads GAGVSQTPSNKVTEKGKYVELRCDPISGHTALYWYRQSLGQGPEFLIYFQGTGAADDSGLPNDRFFAVRPEGSVSTLKIQRTERGDSAVYLCASSPKGGLSNEQFFGPGTRLTVL.

V gene TRBV7-9 combines with J gene TRBJ1-2; 12 bases align to TRBD1. The CDR3 is 17 amino acids. CDR1 is SEHNR and CDR2 is FQNEAQ in the germline V gene (reference sequence). J was trimmed by 4 bases and V by 4 bases; bases with no gene match: 10. CDR3 DNA sequence: TGTGCCAGCAGCTCTCGGGACAGGGGGCGCGGGGGCTATGGCTACACCTTC. Its translation is CASSSRDRGRGGYGYTF.

The gene calls are TRBV7-8 and TRBJ2-2, with 9 bases identical to TRBD2. Germline V gene sequence: CDR1 SGHVS, CDR2 FQNEAQ. The CDR3 is made up of 16 amino acids. The V segment lost 5 bases and the J segment 5 bases; nucleotides outside the gene matches: 9. CDR3 region: CASSTIAGAETGELFF. CDR3 DNA sequence: TGTGCCAGCAGCACTATAGCGGGAGCGGAGACCGGGGAGCTGTTTTTT.

The genes are TRBV5-4 and TRBJ1-2, with a tentative D call TRBD1 (6 bases). CDR3 length: 16 amino acids. Germline loops: CDR1 SGHNT, CDR2 YYREEE (reference sequence). The V gene lost 0 bases and the J gene lost 7 bases, with 19 bases spanning the gap. CDR3 amino acids: CASSLAGGGYSGGYTF. The DNA of the CDR3 is TGTGCCAGCAGCTTGGCGGGGGGCGGATATTCTGGTGGCTACACCTTC.

This sequence joins TRBV3-1 (or the pseudogene TRBV3-2) and TRBJ2-2; 15 nucleotides align to TRBD2. Germline CDR1 reads LGHDT; CDR2 reads YNNKEL (reference sequence). The CDR3 spans 19 residues. After removal of 4 bases from V and 5 bases from J, the junction contained 11 bases not matched to a gene. Here the CDR3 reads CASSREGLAGGSWTGELFF. The CDR3 nucleotides are TGTGCCAGCAGCCGCGAGGGACTAGCGGGAGGATCATGGACCGGGGAGCTGTTTTTT.

This clone has more than one count but fewer than ten. The chain carries TRBV5-1 and TRBJ2-7; D unclear. CDR3 size: 18 residues. Germline V gene sequence: CDR1 SGHRS, CDR2 YFSETQ. V gave up 2 bases and J gave up 3 bases, with 24 bases separating them. This chain's CDR3 is CASSFSVPTSRYRYEQYF. As DNA, the CDR3 is TGCGCCAGCAGCTTCAGCGTCCCTACTTCTCGCTACCGCTACGAGCAGTACTTC.

The CDR3 here is CASRGDSTGELFF. The CDR3 bases are TGTGCCAGTAGGGGGGACAGCACCGGGGAGCTGTTTTTT. The chain combines TRBV19 with TRBJ2-2, with 7 positions matching TRBD1. This CDR3 has 13 residues. V shed 6 bases and J 4 bases; nucleotides not matched to a gene: 2. Germline lookup yields CDR1 LNHDA and CDR2 SQIVND (reference sequence).

V usage is TRBV28 and J usage is TRBJ2-1; perhaps TRBD1 as D (6 bases). This CDR3 has 15 amino acids. The germline gives CDR1 MDHEN, CDR2 SYDVKM. V was shortened by 7 bases and J by 5 bases, with 18 bases between the two germline ends. The CDR3 DNA is TGTGCCAGCATCCAACCGACACAGGGCCACAATGAGCAGTTCTTC. Its translation is CASIQPTQGHNEQFF.

The rearrangement joins TRBV7-2 to TRBJ1-5; unclear D gene. Between the trimmed V and J ends, which lost 3 bases and 8 bases, there was a span of 14 bases. This CDR3 is 14 amino acids long. The germline CDR1 and CDR2 sequences are SGHTA and FQGNSA. The CDR3 loop is CASSFGKGREPQHF. CDR3 nucleotides: TGTGCCAGCAGCTTCGGGAAAGGGAGGGAGCCCCAGCATTTT. The entire variable domain, with the rest obtained from reference TRBV7-2 and TRBJ1-5, is as follows: GAGVSQSPSNKVTEKGKDVELRCDPISGHTALYWYRQSLGQGLEFLIYFQGNSAPDKSGLPSDRFSAERTGGSVSTLTIQRTQQEDSAVYLCASSFGKGREPQHFGDGTRLSIL.

The CDR3 DNA follows: TGTGCCAGCAGCTTAGGAGACAGGGGTATAGAGACCCAGTACTTC. Encoded protein: CASSLGDRGIETQYF. V usage is TRBV7-6 and J usage is TRBJ2-5; 8 bases are shared with TRBD1. Losses at the gene ends were 1 base for V and 4 bases for J; bases not matched to a gene: 5. CDR1 is SGHVS, CDR2 FNYEAQ, per germline. The CDR3 is made up of 15 amino acids.

The V call is TRBV28, the J call TRBJ2-3; D unclear. The germline V and J ends were trimmed by 3 bases and 2 bases, with 21 bases remaining between them. CDR1 is MDHEN, CDR2 SYDVKM, per germline. The CDR3 runs to 18 residues. CDR3 sequence (DNA): TGTGCCAGCAGTTTTATCCCCACGACACGATTAATCACAGATACGCAGTATTTT. Translation gives CASSFIPTTRLITDTQYF.

This clone was seen once. The rearrangement joins TRBV6-9 to TRBJ2-3, with D possibly being TRBD1 (6 bases). The germline V gene encodes CDR1 MNHGY and CDR2 SVAAGI. CDR3 size: 14 residues. The CDR3 DNA reads TGTGCGGGGAGTCCAGGGGCGCGAACAGATACGCAGTATTTT. Translating it yields CAGSPGARTDTQYF.